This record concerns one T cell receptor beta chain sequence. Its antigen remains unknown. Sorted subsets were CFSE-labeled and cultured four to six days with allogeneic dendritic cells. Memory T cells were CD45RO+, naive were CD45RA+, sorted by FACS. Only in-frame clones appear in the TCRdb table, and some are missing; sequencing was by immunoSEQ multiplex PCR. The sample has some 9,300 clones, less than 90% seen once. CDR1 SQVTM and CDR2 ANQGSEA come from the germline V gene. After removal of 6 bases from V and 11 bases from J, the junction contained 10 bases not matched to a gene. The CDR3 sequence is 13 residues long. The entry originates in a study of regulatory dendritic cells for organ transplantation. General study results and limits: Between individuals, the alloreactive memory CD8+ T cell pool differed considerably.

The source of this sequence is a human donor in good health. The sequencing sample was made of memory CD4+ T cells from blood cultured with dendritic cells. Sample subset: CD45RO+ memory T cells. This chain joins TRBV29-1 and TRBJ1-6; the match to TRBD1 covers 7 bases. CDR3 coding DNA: TGCAGCGTCACGACAGGGATGGGGCCACCCCTCCACTTT. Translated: CSVTTGMGPPLHF.